This T cell receptor (beta chain) came from a study of preoperative IRX-2 immunotherapy in early breast cancer (dated 2019 in TCRdb). The CDR3 starts with the cysteine, ends with the phenylalanine, and has 15 residues. Only the CDR3 part of the read is kept: 45 bases, read in frame from the first base. Relative to germline, V is missing 5 bases and J is missing 4 bases, with 7 bases of the junction outside any gene match. Via the germline V gene, CDR1 is SGHVT and CDR2 SQSDAQ. Comment on this clone: Which antigen it targets is not known. The input lacks base qualities; no much larger clone sits a single base away.

The receptor library was made with the immunoSEQ multiplex PCR assay. Here the immuneACCESS table is served through TCRdb, limited to in-frame sequences with V and J called. Missing clones are a known gap in these copies; in checked studies unresolved V genes cover under half, and the rest lacks a known reason. Across this sample there are about 89,000 clones, with 80% to 90% seen only once. The ten largest clones take up about 1.9% of the sample. Reading the label with the study, this specimen's treatment or condition is: preoperative locoregional IRX-2 cytokine immunotherapy. The samples were obtained from a phase Ib study that tested preoperative, locoregional IRX-2 cytokine immunotherapy meant to prime immune responses. Before surgery, IRX-2 was given to the donors, who were patients with early-stage breast cancer.

This sequence originates from a human donor with breast cancer. The sequencing used tumor tissue, collected after IRX-2 immunotherapy. The chain couples TRBV7-4 to TRBJ2-2; TRBD1 agrees with 7 junctional bases. The CDR3 protein is CASSPGTAVTGELFF. The DNA reads TGTGCCAGCAGCCCCGGGACAGCTGTCACCGGGGAGCTGTTTTTT.